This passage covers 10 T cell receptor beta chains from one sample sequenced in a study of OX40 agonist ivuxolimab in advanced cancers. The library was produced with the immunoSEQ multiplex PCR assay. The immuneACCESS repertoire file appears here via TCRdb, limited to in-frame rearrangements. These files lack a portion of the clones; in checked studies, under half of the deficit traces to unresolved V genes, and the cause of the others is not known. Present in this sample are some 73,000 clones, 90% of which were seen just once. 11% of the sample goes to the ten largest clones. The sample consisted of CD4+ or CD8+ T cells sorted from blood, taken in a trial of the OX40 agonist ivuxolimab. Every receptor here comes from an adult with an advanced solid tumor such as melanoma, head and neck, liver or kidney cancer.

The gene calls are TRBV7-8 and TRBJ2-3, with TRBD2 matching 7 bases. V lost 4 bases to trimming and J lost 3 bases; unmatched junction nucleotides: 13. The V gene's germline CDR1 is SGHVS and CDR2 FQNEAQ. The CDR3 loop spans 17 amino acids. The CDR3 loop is CASSSPWASAGTDTQYF. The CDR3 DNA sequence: TGTGCCAGCAGCTCACCCTGGGCCTCAGCGGGGACAGATACGCAGTATTTT.

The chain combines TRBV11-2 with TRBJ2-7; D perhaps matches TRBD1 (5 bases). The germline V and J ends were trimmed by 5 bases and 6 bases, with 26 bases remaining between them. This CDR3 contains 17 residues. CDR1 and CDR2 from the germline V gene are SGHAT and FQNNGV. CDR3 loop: CASSLLRTTYLFSEQYF. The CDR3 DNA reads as TGTGCCAGCAGCCTGCTTAGGACAACATATTTGTTTAGCGAGCAGTACTTC.

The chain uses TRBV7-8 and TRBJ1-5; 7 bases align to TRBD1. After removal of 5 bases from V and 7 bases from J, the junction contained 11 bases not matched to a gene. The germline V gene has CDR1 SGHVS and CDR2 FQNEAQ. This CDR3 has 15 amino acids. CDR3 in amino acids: CASSQRDSRDQPQHF. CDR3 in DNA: TGTGCCAGCAGCCAGAGGGACAGTAGGGACCAGCCCCAGCATTTT.

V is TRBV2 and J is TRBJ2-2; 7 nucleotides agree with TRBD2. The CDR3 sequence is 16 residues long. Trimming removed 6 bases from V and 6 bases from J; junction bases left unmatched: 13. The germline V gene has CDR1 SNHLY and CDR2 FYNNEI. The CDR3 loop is CASRGPRTSWAGELFF. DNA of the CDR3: TGTGCCAGCAGGGGCCCCAGGACTAGTTGGGCCGGGGAGCTGTTTTTT.

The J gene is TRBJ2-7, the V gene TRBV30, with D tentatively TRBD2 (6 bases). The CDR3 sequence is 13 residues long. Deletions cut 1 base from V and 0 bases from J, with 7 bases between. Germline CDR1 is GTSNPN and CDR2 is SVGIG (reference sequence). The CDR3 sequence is CAWSGGTSYEQYF. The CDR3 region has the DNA TGTGCCTGGAGTGGCGGGACCTCCTACGAGCAGTACTTC.

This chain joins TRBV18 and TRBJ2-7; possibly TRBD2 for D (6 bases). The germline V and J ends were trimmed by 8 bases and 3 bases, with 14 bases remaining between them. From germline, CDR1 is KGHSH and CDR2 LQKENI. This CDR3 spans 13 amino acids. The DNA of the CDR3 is TGTGCCAGCCACGGGGAGGAGCTCTACGAGCAGTACTTC. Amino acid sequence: CASHGEELYEQYF.

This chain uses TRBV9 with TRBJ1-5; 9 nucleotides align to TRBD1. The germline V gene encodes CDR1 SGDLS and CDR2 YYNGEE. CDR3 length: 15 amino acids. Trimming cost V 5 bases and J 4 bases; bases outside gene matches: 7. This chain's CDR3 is CASSLTGTGNQPQHF. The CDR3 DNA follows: TGTGCCAGCAGTCTGACCGGGACAGGGAATCAGCCCCAGCATTTT.

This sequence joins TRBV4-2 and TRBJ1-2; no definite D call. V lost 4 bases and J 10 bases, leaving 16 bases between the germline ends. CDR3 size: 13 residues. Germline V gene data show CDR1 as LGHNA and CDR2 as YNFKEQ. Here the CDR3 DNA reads TGTGCCAGCAGCCCTTTCGAGGGCGGGCACTACACCTTC. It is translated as CASSPFEGGHYTF.

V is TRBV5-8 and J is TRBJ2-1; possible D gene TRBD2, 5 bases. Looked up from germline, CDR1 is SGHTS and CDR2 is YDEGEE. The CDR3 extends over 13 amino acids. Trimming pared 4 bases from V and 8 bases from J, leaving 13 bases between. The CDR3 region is CASSEDSYHEQFF. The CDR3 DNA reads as TGTGCCAGCAGCGAGGACTCGTACCATGAGCAGTTCTTC. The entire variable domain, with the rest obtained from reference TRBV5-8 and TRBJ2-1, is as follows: EAGVTQSPTHLIKTRGQQATLRCSPISGHTSVYWYQQALGLGLQFLLWYDEGEERNRGNFPPRFSGRQFPNYSSELNVNALELEDSALYLCASSEDSYHEQFFGPGTRLTVL.

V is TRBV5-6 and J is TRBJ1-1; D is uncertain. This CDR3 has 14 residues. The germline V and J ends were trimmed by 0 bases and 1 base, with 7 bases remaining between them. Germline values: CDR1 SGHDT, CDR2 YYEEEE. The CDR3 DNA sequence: TGTGCCAGCAGCTTGGGACAAAGGAACACTGAAGCTTTCTTT. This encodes CASSLGQRNTEAFF.